This record looks at one T cell receptor beta chain sequence and its context. A single base separates this from a much larger clone, so it may be a read error. This entry is derived from a study of Graves' ophthalmopathy and Graves' hyperthyroidism. From RNA, the CDR3 regions of TCR beta chains were amplified and sequenced. Second-round multiplex PCR came after a first-round RT-PCR that employed HTBI primers. TCRdb called the multiplex PCR reads again in MiXCR, with one record for every CDR3 protein. The data contain approximately 460,000 distinct CDR3 sequences, roughly an eighth of them singletons. V was trimmed by 0 bases and J by 1 base, leaving 6 bases between them. The CDR3 covers 13 residues. Germline loops: CDR1 DFQATT, CDR2 SNEGSKA (reference sequence).

What was sequenced was blood. The source is a woman aged 25 to 39 with Graves' ophthalmopathy. This chain joins TRBV20-1 and TRBJ1-1; D unresolved. CDR3 residues: CSARDWGNTEAFF. The CDR3, as DNA: TGCAGTGCTAGAGATTGGGGGAACACTGAAGCTTTCTTT.